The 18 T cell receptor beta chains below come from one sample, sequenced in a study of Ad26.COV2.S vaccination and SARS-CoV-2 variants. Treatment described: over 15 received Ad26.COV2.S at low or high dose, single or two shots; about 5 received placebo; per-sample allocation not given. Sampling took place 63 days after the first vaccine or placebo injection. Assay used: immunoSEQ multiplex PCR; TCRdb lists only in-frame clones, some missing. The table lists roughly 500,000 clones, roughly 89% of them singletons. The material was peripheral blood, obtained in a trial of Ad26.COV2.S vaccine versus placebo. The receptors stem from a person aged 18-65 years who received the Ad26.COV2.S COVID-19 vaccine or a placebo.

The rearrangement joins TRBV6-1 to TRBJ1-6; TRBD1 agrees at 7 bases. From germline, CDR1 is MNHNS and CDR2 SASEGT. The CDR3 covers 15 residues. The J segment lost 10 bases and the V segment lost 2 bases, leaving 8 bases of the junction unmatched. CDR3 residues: CASSEIDREGSPLHF. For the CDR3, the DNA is TGTGCCAGCAGTGAAATTGACAGGGAGGGATCACCCCTCCACTTT.

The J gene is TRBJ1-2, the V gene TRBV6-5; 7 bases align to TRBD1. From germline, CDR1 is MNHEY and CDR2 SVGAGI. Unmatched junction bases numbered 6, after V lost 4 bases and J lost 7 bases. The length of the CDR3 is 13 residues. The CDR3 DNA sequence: TGTGCCAGCAGTTGGATTACAGGGGCTGGCTACACCTTC. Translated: CASSWITGAGYTF.

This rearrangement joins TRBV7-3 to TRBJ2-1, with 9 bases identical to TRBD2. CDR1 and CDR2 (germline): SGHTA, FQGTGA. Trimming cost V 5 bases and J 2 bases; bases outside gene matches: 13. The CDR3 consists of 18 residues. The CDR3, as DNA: TGTGCCAGCAGCCCGGGGTACCTAGCGGGAACAGCCTACAATGAGCAGTTCTTC. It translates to CASSPGYLAGTAYNEQFF.

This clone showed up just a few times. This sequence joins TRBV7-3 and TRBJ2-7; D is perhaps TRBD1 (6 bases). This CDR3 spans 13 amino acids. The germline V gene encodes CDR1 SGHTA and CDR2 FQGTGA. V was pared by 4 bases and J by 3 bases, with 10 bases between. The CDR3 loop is CASSSRGGYEQYF. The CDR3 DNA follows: TGTGCCAGCAGCTCCAGGGGTGGCTACGAGCAGTACTTC.

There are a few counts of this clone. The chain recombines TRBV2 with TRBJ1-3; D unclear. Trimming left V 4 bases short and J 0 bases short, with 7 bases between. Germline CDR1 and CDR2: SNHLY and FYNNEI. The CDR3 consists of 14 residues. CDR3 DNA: TGTGCCAGCAGTGCGGAGAGCTCTGGAAACACCATATATTTT. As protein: CASSAESSGNTIYF.

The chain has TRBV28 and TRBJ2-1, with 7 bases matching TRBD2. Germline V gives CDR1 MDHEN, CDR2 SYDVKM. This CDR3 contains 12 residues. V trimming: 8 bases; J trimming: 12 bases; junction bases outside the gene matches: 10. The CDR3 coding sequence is TGTGCCAGCCTCGACGCGGGGGAGGTGCAGTTCTTC. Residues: CASLDAGEVQFF. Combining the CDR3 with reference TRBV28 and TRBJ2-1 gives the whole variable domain DVKVTQSSRYLVKRTGEKVFLECVQDMDHENMFWYRQDPGLGLRLIYFSYDVKMKEKGDIPEGYSVSREKKERFSLILESASTNQTSMYLCASLDAGEVQFFGPGTRLTVL.

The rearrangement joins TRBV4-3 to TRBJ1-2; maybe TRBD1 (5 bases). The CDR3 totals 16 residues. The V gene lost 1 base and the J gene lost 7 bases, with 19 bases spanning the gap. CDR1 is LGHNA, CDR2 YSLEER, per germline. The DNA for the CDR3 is TGCGCCAGCAGCCAAGTCTCATTTCCGGGGGGAAGTGGCTACACCTTC. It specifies CASSQVSFPGGSGYTF.

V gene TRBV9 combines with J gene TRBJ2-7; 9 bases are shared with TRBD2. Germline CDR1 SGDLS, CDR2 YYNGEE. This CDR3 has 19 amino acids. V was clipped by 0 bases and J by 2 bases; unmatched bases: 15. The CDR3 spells CASSVASGLASGDAYEQYF. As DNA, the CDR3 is TGTGCCAGCAGCGTAGCTTCGGGACTAGCATCCGGCGATGCCTACGAGCAGTACTTC.

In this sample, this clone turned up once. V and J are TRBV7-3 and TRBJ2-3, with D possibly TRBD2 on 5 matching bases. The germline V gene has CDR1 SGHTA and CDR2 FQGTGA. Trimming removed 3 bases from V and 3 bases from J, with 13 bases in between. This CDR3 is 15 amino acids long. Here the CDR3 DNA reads TGTGCCAGCAGCTTGCAAGCGGAAACTACAGATACGCAGTATTTT. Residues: CASSLQAETTDTQYF.

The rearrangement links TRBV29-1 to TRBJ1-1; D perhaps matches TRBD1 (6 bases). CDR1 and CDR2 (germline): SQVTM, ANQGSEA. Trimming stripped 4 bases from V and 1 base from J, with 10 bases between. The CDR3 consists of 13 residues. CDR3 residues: CSVVGGANTEAFF. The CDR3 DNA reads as TGCAGCGTTGTTGGGGGGGCGAACACTGAAGCTTTCTTT. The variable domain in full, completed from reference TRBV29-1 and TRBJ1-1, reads SAVISQKPSRDICQRGTSLTIQCQVDSQVTMMFWYRQQPGQSLTLIATANQGSEATYESGFVIDKFPISRPNLTFSTLTVSNMSPEDSSIYLCSVVGGANTEAFFGQGTRLTVV.

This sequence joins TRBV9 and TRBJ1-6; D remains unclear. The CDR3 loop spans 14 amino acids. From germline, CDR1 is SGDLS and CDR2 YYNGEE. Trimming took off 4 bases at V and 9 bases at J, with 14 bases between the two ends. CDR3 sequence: CASSSAAAISPLHF. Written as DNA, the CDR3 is TGTGCCAGCAGCTCGGCCGCCGCCATTTCACCCCTCCACTTT.

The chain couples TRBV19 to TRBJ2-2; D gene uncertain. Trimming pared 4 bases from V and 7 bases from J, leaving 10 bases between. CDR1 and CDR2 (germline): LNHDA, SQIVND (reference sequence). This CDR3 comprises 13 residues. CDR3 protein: CASSTFTRGELFF. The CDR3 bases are TGTGCCAGTAGTACATTCACCCGCGGGGAGCTGTTTTTT. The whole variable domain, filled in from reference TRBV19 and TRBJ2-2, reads DGGITQSPKYLFRKEGQNVTLSCEQNLNHDAMYWYRQDPGQGLRLIYYSQIVNDFQKGDIAEGYSVSREKKESFPLTVTSAQKNPTAFYLCASSTFTRGELFFGEGSRLTVL.

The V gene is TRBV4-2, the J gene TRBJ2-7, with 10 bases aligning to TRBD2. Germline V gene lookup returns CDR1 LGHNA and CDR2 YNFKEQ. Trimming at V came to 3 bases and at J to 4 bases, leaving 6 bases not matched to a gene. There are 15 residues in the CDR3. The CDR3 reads CASSHLGLADYEQYF. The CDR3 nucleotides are TGTGCCAGCAGCCACCTTGGACTAGCGGATTACGAGCAGTACTTC.

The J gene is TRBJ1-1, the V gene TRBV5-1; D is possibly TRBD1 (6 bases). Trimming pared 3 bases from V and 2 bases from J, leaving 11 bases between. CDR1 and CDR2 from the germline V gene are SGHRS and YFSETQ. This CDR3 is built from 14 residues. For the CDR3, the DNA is TGCGCCAGCAGCTCGCAGGGGCCCAACACTGAAGCTTTCTTT. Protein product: CASSSQGPNTEAFF. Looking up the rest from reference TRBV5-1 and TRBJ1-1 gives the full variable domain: KAGVTQTPRYLIKTRGQQVTLSCSPISGHRSVSWYQQTPGQGLQFLFEYFSETQRNKGNFPGRFSGRQFSNSRSEMNVSTLELGDSALYLCASSSQGPNTEAFFGQGTRLTVV.

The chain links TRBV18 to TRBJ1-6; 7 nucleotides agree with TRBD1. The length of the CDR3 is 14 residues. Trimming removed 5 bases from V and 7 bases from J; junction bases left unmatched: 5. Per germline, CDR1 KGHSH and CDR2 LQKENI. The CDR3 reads CASSWDSGNSPLHF. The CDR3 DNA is TGTGCCAGCTCATGGGACAGCGGAAATTCACCCCTCCACTTT.

CDR3 DNA sequence: TGTGCCACCAGCAGAGTTCCTCGGGTTGGTTGGGAGACCCAGTACTTC. Amino acids: CATSRVPRVGWETQYF. V usage is TRBV15 and J usage is TRBJ2-5; D is uncertain. V was clipped by 1 base and J by 5 bases, with 17 bases between them. The germline V gene encodes CDR1 LNHNV and CDR2 YYDKDF (reference sequence). This CDR3 contains 16 residues.

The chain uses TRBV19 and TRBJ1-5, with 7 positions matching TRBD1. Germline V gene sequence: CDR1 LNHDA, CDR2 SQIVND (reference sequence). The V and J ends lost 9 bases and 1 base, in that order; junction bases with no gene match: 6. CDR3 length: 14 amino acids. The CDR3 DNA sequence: TGTGCCAGCAACAGGGGATTAAGCAATCAGCCCCAGCATTTT. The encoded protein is CASNRGLSNQPQHF.

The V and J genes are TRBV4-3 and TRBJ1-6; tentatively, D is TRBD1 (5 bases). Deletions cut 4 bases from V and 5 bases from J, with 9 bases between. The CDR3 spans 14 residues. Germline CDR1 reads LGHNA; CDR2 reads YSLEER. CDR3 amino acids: CASSRDLDNSPLHF. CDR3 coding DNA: TGCGCCAGCAGCCGGGACTTAGATAATTCACCCCTCCACTTT.